This passage covers 10 T cell receptor beta chains from one sample sequenced in a study of blood T cell repertoires in COVID-19. Sequenced by immunoSEQ multiplex PCR; TCRdb stores in-frame clones only, minus some. Among a few hundred thousand clones, around 90% were seen once, and the ten largest hold roughly 2.2%. The sequencing sample was made of peripheral blood. These receptors all stem from a woman aged 60 to 75 with COVID-19, enrolled during active disease.

The CDR3 DNA reads TGTGCCAGCAGCGTAGGGGCTGCTGTAGATCAGCCCCAGCATTTT. Translated, it gives CASSVGAAVDQPQHF. The chain carries TRBV9 and TRBJ1-5; D ambiguous. CDR3 length equals 15 residues. V lost 0 bases to trimming and J lost 5 bases, with 12 bases between them. Germline assignment: CDR1 SGDLS and CDR2 YYNGEE.

The chain combines TRBV5-1 with TRBJ1-3; TRBD1 matches 7 bases. Unmatched junction bases numbered 6, after V lost 0 bases and J lost 6 bases. Per the germline V gene, CDR1 is SGHRS and CDR2 is YFSETQ. The CDR3 contains 15 residues. CDR3 sequence reads: CASSLGPGQQNTIYF. CDR3 nucleotides: TGCGCCAGCAGCTTGGGGCCGGGACAGCAAAACACCATATATTTT.

This clone has only one observation. The genes are TRBV18 and TRBJ2-6; a weak D match, TRBD1 (5 bases). V was clipped by 3 bases and J by 0 bases, with 21 bases between them. The CDR3 extends over 20 amino acids. Germline CDR1 and CDR2: KGHSH and LQKENI. CDR3 nucleotides: TGTGCCAGCTCACCCTTGCCGGCCCAGGGCCAGTTCTCTGGGGCCAACGTCCTGACTTTC. Translation: CASSPLPAQGQFSGANVLTF.

The chain joins TRBV5-4 to TRBJ2-2; D may be TRBD1 (5 bases). The CDR3 spans 15 residues. The germline V gene has CDR1 SGHNT and CDR2 YYREEE (reference sequence). The V end lost 1 base, the J end lost 6 bases, and 13 bases lay between the germline ends. The chain's CDR3 is CASSLSTGVPGELFF. The CDR3 coding sequence is TGTGCCAGCAGCTTGAGTACAGGCGTGCCCGGGGAGCTGTTTTTT.

The V and J genes are TRBV3-1 (or the pseudogene TRBV3-2) and TRBJ1-4, with no clear D. Trimming shortened V by 4 bases and J by 6 bases, and 3 bases separated the two germline ends. The CDR3 totals 11 residues. From germline, CDR1 is LGHDT and CDR2 YNNKEL (reference sequence). This chain's CDR3 is CASSLYEKLFF. In nucleotides, the CDR3 is TGTGCCAGCAGCCTATATGAAAAACTGTTTTTT.

Comment on this clone: This sample includes further DNA sequences coding for the same CDR3. V is TRBV9 and J is TRBJ1-2; 9 bases agree with TRBD1. Germline CDR1 is SGDLS and CDR2 is YYNGEE. V lost 3 bases and J lost 2; bases outside the gene matches: 2. The CDR3 contains 14 residues. CDR3 in DNA: TGTGCCAGCAGCGAGGGACAGGGAAACTATGGCTACACCTTC. This sequence encodes CASSEGQGNYGYTF.

This chain connects TRBV3-1 (or the pseudogene TRBV3-2) to TRBJ2-1; TRBD2 matches 13 bases. V was pared by 1 base and J by 0 bases, with 9 bases of the junction left unmatched. The CDR3 length is 20 residues. The germline gives CDR1 LGHDT, CDR2 YNNKEL (reference sequence). The DNA for the CDR3 is TGTGCCAGCAGCCAAGCCCGGGGGACTAGCGGGGTCAACTCCTACAATGAGCAGTTCTTC. Residues: CASSQARGTSGVNSYNEQFF.

The V call is TRBV19, the J call TRBJ2-1, with D perhaps matching TRBD1 (6 bases). CDR1 is LNHDA and CDR2 is SQIVND in the germline V gene (reference sequence). The CDR3 extends over 14 amino acids. V dropped 5 bases and J dropped 6 bases, with 14 bases sitting between them. The CDR3 loop reads CASSPGQSINEQFF. The CDR3 DNA follows: TGTGCCAGTAGTCCCGGACAGAGCATCAATGAGCAGTTCTTC.

The rearrangement links TRBV29-1 to TRBJ1-3; D call uncertain. The CDR3 is 13 amino acids. With 7 bases removed from V and 4 bases from J, the gap between germline ends came to 14 bases. Germline assignment: CDR1 SQVTM and CDR2 ANQGSEA. The CDR3 sequence is CSGAATSGNTIYF. DNA of the CDR3: TGCAGCGGTGCGGCGACTTCCGGAAACACCATATATTTT.

The genes are TRBV6-6 and TRBJ2-3, with D unclear. Germline CDR1 is MNHNY and CDR2 is SVGAGI (reference sequence). V was pared by 0 bases and J by 5 bases, with 12 bases between. This CDR3 has 15 amino acids. CDR3 sequence reads: CASSYSSSPGDTQYF. CDR3 coding DNA: TGTGCCAGCAGTTACTCTTCCTCCCCGGGAGATACGCAGTATTTT.